This entry describes one T cell receptor (beta chain). What it binds is unknown. The length of the CDR3 is 16 residues. V gave up 0 bases and J gave up 7 bases, with 18 bases separating them. From germline, CDR1 is LGHDT and CDR2 YNNKEL (reference sequence). This record comes from a study of T cell responses to AZD1222 COVID-19 vaccine. Findings of the study overall: Repertoires were collected only later (after the peak T cell response had occurred).

This table comes from immunoSEQ multiplex PCR, and its TCRdb copy is limited to in-frame clones, with some not included. The repertoire has 130,000 or so clones, 80% to 95% of them found once; the top ten carry less than 0.95%. Here the sequenced sample was peripheral blood, taken on day 0 of MenACWY control vaccination. V gene TRBV3-1 (or the pseudogene TRBV3-2) combines with J gene TRBJ2-5; D is ambiguous. The sequence came from an adult in good health. This chain's CDR3 is CASSQESGPSRTTQYF. Here the CDR3 DNA reads TGTGCCAGCAGCCAAGAAAGTGGCCCCTCTCGTACGACCCAGTACTTC.